These T cell receptor beta chains were read from a single sample in a study of T cells after somatic rescue of genetic block. Sequencing was performed with immunoSEQ multiplex PCR; in TCRdb, only in-frame clones are kept and a portion is missing. This table holds around 64,000 clones, approximately 90% found once. The material sequenced was peripheral blood mononuclear cells (PBMCs). Every receptor here comes from a man aged 40-49 years. CDR3s include the opening cysteine and the closing phenylalanine or tryptophan. The order of the fields is clone size, J gene, V gene, D gene, CDR3 DNA, CDR3 protein. A D gene is named only where the DNA matches it firmly. Only some rows state a clone size, as once, few, many or a class for expanded clones.

>.|TRBJ2-7|TRBV11-2|TRBD2
TGTGCCAGCAGCTTGGGCTGGACTAGCGACTACGAGCAGTACTTC
CASSLGWTSDYEQYF
>.|TRBJ1-2|TRBV19|TRBD1
TGTGCCAGCAAAACAGGGGCAGGCAACTATGGCTACACCTTC
CASKTGAGNYGYTF
>.|TRBJ2-1|TRBV7-2|.
TGTGCCAGCAGCTTAGAACAGGGTTACAACGATGAGCAGTTCTTC
CASSLEQGYNDEQFF
>.|TRBJ2-3|TRBV4-1|.
TGCGCCAGCAGCCACTTCACAGATACGCAGTATTTT
CASSHFTDTQYF
>.|TRBJ2-7|TRBV27|.
TGTGCCAGCACCCAAGCCGGAGACCTTTCCCCGCAGTACTTC
CASTQAGDLSPQYF
>few|TRBJ2-3|TRBV4-3|.
TGCGCCAGCAGCCAACTCGGGAGTACGCAGTATTTT
CASSQLGSTQYF
>.|TRBJ2-2|TRBV6-6|TRBD1
TGTGCCAGCAGTTATAGGACAGGGGGTGACGGGGAGCTGTTTTTT
CASSYRTGGDGELFF
>once|TRBJ2-7|TRBV25-1|.
TGTGCCAGCACTGGACGGTTTGGGGGGGAGCAGTACTTC
CASTGRFGGEQYF
>.|TRBJ2-1|TRBV7-2|.
TGTGCCAGCAGCTTAGCGTTGGGTCCGGGGGAGCAGTTCTTC
CASSLALGPGEQFF
>.|TRBJ2-1|TRBV11-3|TRBD1
TGTGCCAGCAGCCCCGGGACAGGGTACAATGAGCAGTTCTTC
CASSPGTGYNEQFF
>.|TRBJ2-3|TRBV7-9|.
TGTGCCAGCAGCTTAGCCTCTGGCACAGATACGCAGTATTTT
CASSLASGTDTQYF
>.|TRBJ2-5|TRBV19|.
TGTGCCAGTAGTACCTTTCTGCGGGAGACCCAGTACTTC
CASSTFLRETQYF
>.|TRBJ1-4|TRBV27|.
TGTGCCAGCAGTCAACAGGTTTCCGCTAATGAAAAACTGTTTTTT
CASSQQVSANEKLFF
>.|TRBJ2-6|TRBV19|.
TGTGCCAGTAGTGAATCAAGGGCCAACGTCCTGACTTTC
CASSESRANVLTF
>.|TRBJ2-7|TRBV7-9|.
TGTGCCAGCAGCGCCGGGACCAGAGAGCAGTACTTC
CASSAGTREQYF